Each of the 30 T cell receptor beta chains below was sequenced from the same sample in a study of shared clonotypes between healthy human individuals. Only CD45RO-negative cells positively selected for CCR7 counted as naive CD8 cells, so terminally differentiated effector memory CD45RA+ cells were excluded. Data came from immunoSEQ multiplex PCR; TCRdb stores just in-frame clones and leaves some out. The data show millions of clones, about 92% seen once. The sequenced sample consisted of naive CD8+ T cells from PBMCs. The receptors originated from a man younger than 35 in good health. Some clones in this sample may be carry-over from other donors' samples.

This chain links TRBV7-9 with TRBJ2-1, with D uncertain. Germline values: CDR1 SEHNR, CDR2 FQNEAQ (reference sequence). V was clipped by 1 base and J by 6 bases, with 7 bases between them. The CDR3 consists of 13 residues. The CDR3 region has the DNA TGTGCCAGCAGCTTAGAGGGATTCAATGAGCAGTTCTTC. This translates into CASSLEGFNEQFF.

The chain uses TRBV27 and TRBJ2-2; D uncertain. Germline V CDR1 and CDR2: MNHEY, SMNVEV (reference sequence). The CDR3 has 14 amino acids. The V and J ends lost 5 bases and 4 bases respectively, with 11 bases between them. The CDR3 sequence: CASSPRTPTGELFF. CDR3 DNA: TGTGCCAGCAGTCCCCGGACCCCCACCGGGGAGCTGTTTTTT.

The chain combines TRBV25-1 with TRBJ2-2, with no clear D. CDR1 and CDR2 (germline): MGHDK, SYGVNS. The CDR3 totals 14 residues. V gave up 5 bases and J gave up 6 bases, with 13 bases separating them. The CDR3, as DNA: TGTGCCAGCAGTCTTCGAGATTGGTCCGGGGAGCTGTTTTTT. This sequence encodes CASSLRDWSGELFF.

CDR3 nucleotide sequence: TGTGCCAGCAGTTCCTCCCCCACGATCGAGCAGTACTTC. Its translation: CASSSSPTIEQYF. This chain uses TRBV27 with TRBJ2-7; D is undetermined. This CDR3 is 13 amino acids long. The germline CDR1 and CDR2 sequences are MNHEY and SMNVEV (reference sequence). V lost 4 bases, J lost 6 bases, and 13 bases lay in between.

On this clone itself: The identical CDR3 is also encoded by other nucleotide sequences in the sample. This rearrangement joins TRBV7-9 to TRBJ1-1, with D uncertain. V lost 4 bases and J lost 5, with 8 bases in between. The CDR3 covers 12 residues. The germline CDR1 and CDR2 sequences are SEHNR and FQNEAQ (reference sequence). The CDR3 coding sequence is TGTGCCAGCAGCTCGGGTAGGACTGAAGCTTTCTTT. Translating gives CASSSGRTEAFF.

This clone was observed once. The rearrangement joins TRBV4-1 to TRBJ2-5, with 8 bases identical to TRBD1. V shed 1 base, J shed 4 bases, and the junction held 8 bases outside the gene matches. This CDR3 has 16 amino acids. From germline, CDR1 is MGHRA and CDR2 YSYEKL. Here the CDR3 DNA reads TGCGCCAGCAGCCAAGTATGGACAGGGATAGGAGAGACCCAGTACTTC. Translated, it gives CASSQVWTGIGETQYF.

V and J are TRBV19 and TRBJ2-1; 7 bases agree with TRBD2. With 3 bases clipped from V and 2 bases from J, the junction kept 7 bases outside the gene matches. Germline V gene sequence: CDR1 LNHDA, CDR2 SQIVND (reference sequence). The CDR3 contains 16 residues. CDR3 region: CASSISSGGTYNEQFF. CDR3 DNA sequence: TGTGCCAGTAGTATCTCTTCGGGGGGTACCTACAATGAGCAGTTCTTC.

V is TRBV4-2 and J is TRBJ1-2; D gene uncertain. Germline V lookup: CDR1 LGHNA, CDR2 YNFKEQ. The length of the CDR3 is 13 residues. Trimming removed 6 bases at V and 6 bases at J, with 14 bases between. For the CDR3, the DNA is TGTGCCAGCAGGGGCCCGATTTCGGATGGCTACACCTTC. Its protein is CASRGPISDGYTF.

The chain combines TRBV9 with TRBJ2-1; no reliable D call. The CDR3 is made up of 13 amino acids. Trimming cost V 2 bases and J 3 bases, with 6 bases left between them. Looked up from germline, CDR1 is SGDLS and CDR2 is YYNGEE. This CDR3 is CASSVTSYNEQFF. The CDR3 DNA sequence: TGTGCCAGCAGCGTTACAAGCTACAATGAGCAGTTCTTC.

This clone showed up just once. This rearrangement joins TRBV9 to TRBJ1-4, with a tentative D call TRBD1 (5 bases). This CDR3 is 15 amino acids long. Germline CDR1 is SGDLS and CDR2 is YYNGEE. With 3 bases removed from V and 4 bases from J, the gap between germline ends came to 13 bases. The CDR3 DNA follows: TGTGCCAGCAGCGCCTCGGGACGGTATAATGAAAAACTGTTTTTT. Translation: CASSASGRYNEKLFF.

As regards this clone: Other DNA sequences in this sample translate to the same CDR3. The chain employs TRBV27 and TRBJ2-1, with 7 bases fitting TRBD1. CDR1 is MNHEY, CDR2 SMNVEV, per germline (reference sequence). J lost 7 bases, V lost 0 bases, and 3 bases had no gene match. The CDR3 sequence is 14 residues long. CDR3 residues: CASSLSRTGNEQFF. The CDR3 DNA is TGTGCCAGCAGTTTATCCCGGACAGGTAATGAGCAGTTCTTC.

The chain carries TRBV7-9 and TRBJ2-5; D is unclear. Trimming shortened V by 0 bases and J by 5 bases, and 22 bases separated the two germline ends. This CDR3 comprises 18 residues. Germline V gene sequence: CDR1 SEHNR, CDR2 FQNEAQ (reference sequence). DNA for the CDR3: TGTGCCAGCAGCTTAGCCCGACGGTTGTGGAGCTCCTCGGAGACCCAGTACTTC. This codes for CASSLARRLWSSSETQYF.

The chain combines TRBV4-3 with TRBJ2-5; a possible D gene is TRBD1 (6 bases). Trimming removed 2 bases from V and 1 base from J, with 17 bases in between. Germline assignment: CDR1 LGHNA and CDR2 YSLEER. The CDR3 has 17 residues. CDR3 in amino acids: CASSQSHRDPSQETQYF. In DNA form, the CDR3 reads TGCGCCAGCAGCCAATCCCACAGGGACCCGAGCCAAGAGACCCAGTACTTC.

The chain is built from TRBV11-2 and TRBJ2-7; D remains ambiguous. The V end was cut by 3 bases, the J end by 4 bases, with 10 bases between. The germline V gene has CDR1 SGHAT and CDR2 FQNNGV. This CDR3 is built from 13 residues. The CDR3 loop reads CASSFSLPYEQYF. The CDR3 coding sequence is TGTGCCAGCAGCTTCTCGCTCCCATACGAGCAGTACTTC.

As to this clone: The same CDR3 can be traced to other DNA sequences in this sample. This rearrangement joins TRBV4-1 to TRBJ1-4; no reliable D call. Germline CDR1 and CDR2: MGHRA and YSYEKL. V lost 0 bases to trimming and J lost 0 bases, with 8 bases between them. This CDR3 has 16 residues. CDR3: CASSQDPGATNEKLFF. The CDR3 DNA reads TGCGCCAGCAGCCAAGATCCGGGAGCAACTAATGAAAAACTGTTTTTT.

The chain employs TRBV9 and TRBJ2-1, with D perhaps given as TRBD1 or TRBD2 (5 bases each). V was trimmed by 3 bases and J by 6 bases, leaving 10 bases between them. CDR3 length equals 13 residues. Germline V gene data show CDR1 as SGDLS and CDR2 as YYNGEE. The CDR3 sequence is CASSGTQGNEQFF. The CDR3 nucleotides read TGTGCCAGCAGCGGGACTCAGGGCAATGAGCAGTTCTTC.

Comments on this clone: The identical CDR3 is also encoded by other nucleotide sequences in the sample. The V and J genes are TRBV6-5 and TRBJ1-2; D is ambiguous. This CDR3 contains 13 residues. Germline V gene data show CDR1 as MNHEY and CDR2 as SVGAGI. Trimming pared 2 bases from V and 4 bases from J, leaving 8 bases between. The CDR3 sequence is CASSYGESYGYTF. The CDR3 nucleotides read TGTGCCAGCAGTTACGGGGAGTCCTATGGCTACACCTTC.

Points on this clone: Additional DNA sequences in this sample encode the identical CDR3. The rearrangement links TRBV28 to TRBJ2-7; unclear D gene. The CDR3 totals 14 residues. The V gene's germline CDR1 is MDHEN and CDR2 SYDVKM. V lost 1 base to trimming and J lost 2 bases, with 9 bases between them. This chain's CDR3 is CASSLLGGTYEQYF. DNA of the CDR3: TGTGCCAGCAGTTTATTGGGCGGAACCTACGAGCAGTACTTC.

The chain has TRBV28 and TRBJ1-5; maybe TRBD1 (5 bases). Germline-derived CDR1 and CDR2 are MDHEN and SYDVKM. The germline V and J ends were trimmed by 2 bases and 2 bases, with 10 bases remaining between them. This CDR3 has 15 amino acids. Written as DNA, the CDR3 is TGTGCCAGCAGTTTACGTATGGGGGGCAATCAGCCCCAGCATTTT. Amino acids: CASSLRMGGNQPQHF. The variable domain in full, with the rest retrieved from reference TRBV28 and TRBJ1-5, is DVKVTQSSRYLVKRTGEKVFLECVQDMDHENMFWYRQDPGLGLRLIYFSYDVKMKEKGDIPEGYSVSREKKERFSLILESASTNQTSMYLCASSLRMGGNQPQHFGDGTRLSIL.

CDR3 bases: TGTGCCAGCAGCTTAGGGGCAGGGACAGGGTCCTACGAGCAGTACTTC. Protein: CASSLGAGTGSYEQYF. The chain combines TRBV11-2 with TRBJ2-7; 9 nucleotides align to TRBD1. Germline CDR1 SGHAT, CDR2 FQNNGV. V shed 1 base and J 1 base; nucleotides not matched to a gene: 5. CDR3 length: 16 residues.

This chain connects TRBV4-1 to TRBJ2-7; a possible D gene is TRBD1 (6 bases). Per germline, CDR1 MGHRA and CDR2 YSYEKL. The CDR3 is 15 amino acids. Deletions cut 1 base from V and 0 bases from J, with 10 bases between. The CDR3: CASSQVTGTSYEQYF. In DNA, the CDR3 is TGCGCCAGCAGCCAAGTAACAGGGACCTCCTACGAGCAGTACTTC.

The CDR3 is CAISESTLVAPTYEQYF. Here the CDR3 DNA reads TGTGCCATCAGTGAGTCGACTCTCGTAGCGCCGACCTACGAGCAGTACTTC. This chain joins TRBV10-3 and TRBJ2-7; the D gene is possibly TRBD2 (5 bases). This CDR3 is built from 17 residues. V dropped 0 bases and J dropped 2 bases, with 17 bases sitting between them. Germline V gives CDR1 ENHRY, CDR2 SYGVKD.

The gene calls are TRBV29-1 and TRBJ2-2, with D uncertain. CDR1 SQVTM and CDR2 ANQGSEA come from the germline V gene. The V end was cut by 2 bases, the J end by 0 bases, with 7 bases between. The CDR3 runs to 14 residues. CDR3 nucleotides: TGCAGCGTTGAAACAGCAACGAACACCGGGGAGCTGTTTTTT. Translating it yields CSVETATNTGELFF.

The rearrangement uses TRBV7-9 and TRBJ2-2, with a possible D match to TRBD1 (5 bases). Trimming pared 5 bases from V and 3 bases from J, leaving 13 bases between. Per the germline V gene, CDR1 is SEHNR and CDR2 is FQNEAQ (reference sequence). This CDR3 comprises 15 residues. CDR3 DNA sequence: TGTGCCAGCAGCCCTCTAGGGGCTGACACCGGGGAGCTGTTTTTT. Translated, it gives CASSPLGADTGELFF.

V gene TRBV13 combines with J gene TRBJ2-2; 7 bases match TRBD1. Germline lookup yields CDR1 PRHDT and CDR2 FYEKMQ (reference sequence). Trimming removed 5 bases from V and 6 bases from J; junction bases left unmatched: 12. The CDR3 length is 16 residues. The CDR3 sequence is CASSERQGAIPGELFF. The DNA of the CDR3 is TGTGCCAGCAGCGAGAGACAGGGAGCGATTCCCGGGGAGCTGTTTTTT.

This chain joins TRBV27 and TRBJ2-2; D ambiguous. Looked up from germline, CDR1 is MNHEY and CDR2 is SMNVEV (reference sequence). CDR3 length: 12 residues. The V end lost 5 bases, the J end lost 7 bases, and 8 bases lay between the germline ends. CDR3 residues: CASSTFDGELFF. CDR3 bases: TGTGCCAGCAGTACCTTCGACGGGGAGCTGTTTTTT.

J is TRBJ2-1 and V is TRBV7-9; maybe TRBD2 (5 bases). V lost 7 bases and J lost 8, with 15 bases in between. This CDR3 comprises 13 residues. CDR1 is SEHNR and CDR2 is FQNEAQ in the germline V gene (reference sequence). The CDR3: CASNHWAGDEQFF. The DNA of the CDR3 is TGTGCCAGCAACCACTGGGCCGGGGATGAGCAGTTCTTC.

The rearrangement joins TRBV28 to TRBJ1-6, with 7 bases lining up with TRBD1. J lost 10 bases, V lost 4 bases, and 10 bases had no gene match. The V gene's germline CDR1 is MDHEN and CDR2 SYDVKM. CDR3 length equals 15 residues. Here the CDR3 reads CASSSATGVRSPLHF. The CDR3 DNA follows: TGTGCCAGCAGTTCCGCCACAGGGGTACGCTCACCCCTCCACTTT.

The chain recombines TRBV15 with TRBJ1-2; TRBD1 is a possible D gene (5 bases). Trimming left V 3 bases short and J 7 bases short, with 18 bases between. Germline V gene sequence: CDR1 LNHNV, CDR2 YYDKDF (reference sequence). CDR3 length equals 15 residues. The CDR3 DNA is TGTGCCACCAGCAGGCAGGGATCGTATGGGGTTGGCTACACCTTC. It specifies CATSRQGSYGVGYTF. Supplemented by reference TRBV15 and TRBJ1-2, the full variable domain reads DAMVIQNPRYQVTQFGKPVTLSCSQTLNHNVMYWYQQKSSQAPKLLFHYYDKDFNNEADTPDNFQSRRPNTSFCFLDIRSPGLGDTAMYLCATSRQGSYGVGYTFGSGTRLTVV.

The V and J genes are TRBV9 and TRBJ2-2, with 7 bases aligning to TRBD2. Germline CDR1 is SGDLS and CDR2 is YYNGEE. V was pared by 0 bases and J by 3 bases, with 5 bases of the junction left unmatched. The length of the CDR3 is 16 residues. For the CDR3, the DNA is TGTGCCAGCAGCGTAGAAAGGGAGGGGTACACCGGGGAGCTGTTTTTT. Its protein is CASSVEREGYTGELFF.